A selection of T cell receptor beta chains follows, all from one sample in a study of blood T cell repertoires in COVID-19. The table came from immunoSEQ multiplex PCR; TCRdb's copy has only in-frame clones and leaves some out. The repertoire holds around 200,000 clones, with roughly nine tenths as singletons. The sequencing sample was made of peripheral blood. Source of these receptors: a woman aged 60 to 75 with COVID-19, enrolled during active disease. The CDR3 runs from the conserved cysteine through the conserved F or W. The D gene is left open where the match is weak. Some rows have no size entry. The others give once, few or many, or a class for an expanded clone.

DNA | CDR3 | V | D | J | length | size
TGTGCTAGCAGCATAACAGGGAGCTCCTACAATGAGCAGTTCTTC | CASSITGSSYNEQFF | TRBV7-7 | . | TRBJ2-1 | 15 | once
TGTGCCAGTAGTATTCGTGGGGGACAGGCCCGGAACACTGAAGCTTTCTTT | CASSIRGGQARNTEAFF | TRBV19 | TRBD1 | TRBJ1-1 | 17 | .
TGTGCCAGCAGCCTCTCCGGGACAGGGGGCGGCTACACCTTC | CASSLSGTGGGYTF | TRBV7-3 | TRBD1 | TRBJ1-2 | 14 | .
TGCAGTGCTAGTTCCGACAGAGGAAGGGAGGATGAGCAGTTCTTC | CSASSDRGREDEQFF | TRBV20-1 | . | TRBJ2-1 | 15 | .
TGTGCCAGCAGCCTCGGGGGGGAGGTCTACGAGCAGTACTTC | CASSLGGEVYEQYF | TRBV4-2 | TRBD2 | TRBJ2-7 | 14 | .
TGTGCCAGCGGACTAGCAGTTAATCCTCATAACGAGCAGTACTTC | CASGLAVNPHNEQYF | TRBV6-5 | TRBD2 | TRBJ2-7 | 15 | .
TGTGCTAGTGCCTTTTACGAGCAGTACTTC | CASAFYEQYF | TRBV12-5 | . | TRBJ2-7 | 10 | .
TGTGCCAGCTCAGGACTCCGGACGGACAGAAATGAAAAACTGTTTTTT | CASSGLRTDRNEKLFF | TRBV18 | . | TRBJ1-4 | 16 | .
TGTGCCAGCAGCTTTTCCGTGAACACTGAAGCTTTCTTT | CASSFSVNTEAFF | TRBV7-9 | . | TRBJ1-1 | 13 | .
TGCGCCAGCAGCTCCCAGACAGGGGCAGTCCCCTACAATGAGCAGTTCTTC | CASSSQTGAVPYNEQFF | TRBV5-1 | TRBD1 | TRBJ2-1 | 17 | .
TGTGCCAGCAGCTTGGGACAGGAGATCTACGAGCAGTACTTC | CASSLGQEIYEQYF | TRBV5-4 | . | TRBJ2-7 | 14 | .
TGTGCCATCAGTGAGGGACTAGCGGTGTACCAAGAGACCCAGTACTTC | CAISEGLAVYQETQYF | TRBV10-3 | TRBD2 | TRBJ2-5 | 16 | .
TGTGCCAGCAGTTTTAAGGGGCCGGACACTGAAGCTTTCTTT | CASSFKGPDTEAFF | TRBV6-6 | . | TRBJ1-1 | 14 | .
TGTGCCGTCAAACTTACAGGGAAGGACTATGGCTACACCTTC | CAVKLTGKDYGYTF | TRBV10-3 | . | TRBJ1-2 | 14 | once
TGTGCCAGCAGCCAAGAAACAGCGGGAATCTACAATGAGCAGTTCTTC | CASSQETAGIYNEQFF | TRBV4-2 | TRBD2 | TRBJ2-1 | 16 | .
TGTGCCAGCAGTTTTTTGAGACAGAACTCCTACGAGCAGTACTTC | CASSFLRQNSYEQYF | TRBV2 | . | TRBJ2-7 | 15 | .
TGTGCCAGCAGACGCATAACAGGCCTGGGGAACATTCAGTACTTC | CASRRITGLGNIQYF | TRBV7-2 | . | TRBJ2-4 | 15 | .
TGTGCCAGCAGCCCACACAGGGGGCGGCTGGAGACCCAGTACTTC | CASSPHRGRLETQYF | TRBV11-2 | TRBD1 | TRBJ2-5 | 15 | .
TGTGCCAGCAGCTTTACAGGGGTGGGTACTGAAGCTTTCTTT | CASSFTGVGTEAFF | TRBV5-4 | TRBD1 | TRBJ1-1 | 14 | .
TGTGCCAGCAGCCCTCAGACAGGGAAGAGGGGCGACACTGAAGCTTTCTTT | CASSPQTGKRGDTEAFF | TRBV9 | TRBD1 | TRBJ1-1 | 17 | once
TGTGCCAGCAGCTTATACAGGGGGTTCTCCTACGAGCAGTACTTC | CASSLYRGFSYEQYF | TRBV11-1 | TRBD1 | TRBJ2-7 | 15 | .
TGTGCCAGCAGCTTAGTGGGACGAGCTAGCGGGAGTGAGCAGTACTTC | CASSLVGRASGSEQYF | TRBV7-2 | TRBD2 | TRBJ2-7 | 16 | .
TGTGCCAGCAGCGTAGCCGGGAAGCTAAACACCGGGGAGCTGTTTTTT | CASSVAGKLNTGELFF | TRBV9 | . | TRBJ2-2 | 16 | .
TGTGCCAGTGCCAGGGACAGGTGGTCCTACGAGCAGTACTTC | CASARDRWSYEQYF | TRBV19 | TRBD1 | TRBJ2-7 | 14 | .
TGTGCCAGTAGCCCTCAGCGGGTCACGAACACTGAAGCTTTCTTT | CASSPQRVTNTEAFF | TRBV19 | . | TRBJ1-1 | 15 | .
TGTGCCAGCAGCTTACTAGCGGGAGCCACAGATACGCAGTATTTT | CASSLLAGATDTQYF | TRBV7-3 | TRBD2 | TRBJ2-3 | 15 | .
TGTGCCAGCAGCTGGGGAGAACCTGTCGATGAGCAGTTCTTC | CASSWGEPVDEQFF | TRBV7-9 | . | TRBJ2-1 | 14 | .